This TCR beta chain was sequenced during a study of shared clonotypes between healthy human individuals. This CDR3 is 15 amino acids long. The germline V gene has CDR1 SGHTA and CDR2 FQGNSA. Trimming removed 5 bases from V and 0 bases from J; junction bases left unmatched: 4. Profiling relied on immunoSEQ multiplex PCR, and the TCRdb table lists in-frame clones only, not all of them. The sample has approximately 1,500,000 clones, approximately 98% seen once. The chain couples TRBV7-2 to TRBJ2-1; 7 bases are shared with TRBD1. The source of this sequence is a man younger than 40 in good health. Sequences were obtained from naive CD4+ T cells sorted from blood. Subset specified: CD45RA+ positively selected. The CDR3 loop reads CASSKGQSSYNEQFF. The CDR3 bases are TGTGCCAGCAGCAAGGGACAGAGCTCCTACAATGAGCAGTTCTTC.